The 21 T cell receptor beta chains reported below all come from one sample, sequenced in a study of T cell changes during pregnancy in multiple sclerosis. This table comes from immunoSEQ multiplex PCR, and its TCRdb copy is limited to in-frame clones, with some not included. The data contain 25,000 to 30,000 clones, 75% to 90% of them singletons. The source was CD4+ T cells from peripheral blood mononuclear cells, collected in the second trimester of pregnancy. These receptors were collected from a female donor with multiple sclerosis, enrolled in a pregnancy study.

This chain connects TRBV5-4 to TRBJ2-5; D is uncertain. CDR1 and CDR2 from the germline V gene are SGHNT and YYREEE (reference sequence). This CDR3 is built from 13 residues. V was clipped by 1 base and J by 3 bases, with 7 bases between them. The CDR3 protein is CASSLITEETQYF. The CDR3, as DNA: TGTGCCAGCAGCTTGATTACGGAAGAGACCCAGTACTTC.

This clone was picked up a small number of times. V gene TRBV16 combines with J gene TRBJ1-5; D possibly corresponds to TRBD1 (6 bases). The CDR3 is 16 amino acids. Looked up from germline, CDR1 is KGHSY and CDR2 is FQNENV. V was cut by 5 bases and J by 2 bases, with 16 bases left in between. As DNA, the CDR3 is TGTGCCAGCAGCTATAGTACAGGGTTTGGCAATCAGCCCCAGCATTTT. It yields the protein CASSYSTGFGNQPQHF.

The chain is built from TRBV12-5 and TRBJ1-1; 9 bases fit TRBD1. Germline CDR1 is LGHNT and CDR2 is FRNRAP. Trimming at V came to 6 bases and at J to 2 bases, leaving 22 bases not matched to a gene. There are 20 residues in the CDR3. In DNA, the CDR3 is TGTGCTAGTGGCTTCGGGGTGGGACCGGGACAGGGTCCGTTTAACACTGAAGCTTTCTTT. Protein sequence: CASGFGVGPGQGPFNTEAFF. Variable domain in full (rest from reference TRBV12-5 and TRBJ1-1): DARVTQTPRHKVTEMGQEVTMRCQPILGHNTVFWYRQTMMQGLELLAYFRNRAPLDDSGMPKDRFSAEMPDATLATLKIQPSEPRDSAVYFCASGFGVGPGQGPFNTEAFFGQGTRLTVV.

The genes are TRBV29-1 and TRBJ2-2, with 9 bases that match TRBD1. V shed 7 bases, J shed 4 bases, and the junction held 10 bases outside the gene matches. The CDR3 has 15 amino acids. Germline values: CDR1 SQVTM, CDR2 ANQGSEA. The CDR3 protein is CSAGVWTGATGELFF. The DNA for the CDR3 is TGCAGCGCCGGGGTCTGGACAGGGGCCACCGGGGAGCTGTTTTTT.

The chain employs TRBV7-3 and TRBJ2-7; D is possibly TRBD1 (6 bases). This CDR3 is 13 amino acids long. Germline lookup yields CDR1 SGHTA and CDR2 FQGTGA. V lost 5 bases to trimming and J lost 0 bases, with 8 bases between them. The DNA for the CDR3 is TGTGCCAGCAGCCGGGACAACTCCTACGAGCAGTACTTC. Translated, it gives CASSRDNSYEQYF.

This chain connects TRBV6-1 to TRBJ2-2, with D possibly matching TRBD1 (6 bases). V shed 2 bases and J shed 5 bases, with 12 bases lying between them. The CDR3 contains 15 residues. Germline CDR1 and CDR2: MNHNS and SASEGT. CDR3: CASSEMTGWTGELFF. In nucleotides, the CDR3 is TGTGCCAGCAGTGAAATGACAGGCTGGACCGGGGAGCTGTTTTTT.

The chain employs TRBV14 and TRBJ1-2; 9 bases are shared with TRBD1. CDR3 size: 15 residues. Germline V CDR1 and CDR2: SGHDN, FVKESK. Trimming cost V 4 bases and J 3 bases; bases outside gene matches: 6. The CDR3 nucleotides are TGTGCCAGCAGCCCCAGGGACAGGGCCTACTATGGCTACACCTTC. It yields the protein CASSPRDRAYYGYTF. The entire variable domain, with the rest obtained from reference TRBV14 and TRBJ1-2, is as follows: EAGVTQFPSHSVIEKGQTVTLRCDPISGHDNLYWYRRVMGKEIKFLLHFVKESKQDESGMPNNRFLAERTGGTYSTLKVQPAELEDSGVYFCASSPRDRAYYGYTFGSGTRLTVV.

This clone was seen just once. The CDR3 region has the DNA TGTGCCAGTAGTAATGACAGGGGGACCAAAAACATTCAGTACTTC. Encoded protein: CASSNDRGTKNIQYF. The chain recombines TRBV19 with TRBJ2-4; 9 nucleotides line up with TRBD1. Trimming cost V 4 bases and J 2 bases; bases outside gene matches: 3. CDR3 length: 15 residues. Germline V gene data show CDR1 as LNHDA and CDR2 as SQIVND (reference sequence).

The rearrangement uses TRBV19 and TRBJ2-5; the match to TRBD1 covers 7 bases. This CDR3 region has 14 residues. Germline V gene sequence: CDR1 LNHDA, CDR2 SQIVND (reference sequence). Germline trimming cut 1 base from V and 4 bases from J; bases unmatched to any gene: 3. For the CDR3, the DNA is TGTGCCAGTAGTATAGCAGGGGGTGGAGAGACCCAGTACTTC. Protein product: CASSIAGGGETQYF.

This chain connects TRBV5-1 to TRBJ2-2; a weak D match, TRBD2 (6 bases). V was shortened by 6 bases and J by 0 bases, with 12 bases between the two germline ends. Germline-derived CDR1 and CDR2 are SGHRS and YFSETQ. The CDR3 runs to 15 residues. The chain's CDR3 is CASIVGGANTGELFF. As DNA, the CDR3 is TGCGCCAGCATTGTGGGAGGAGCGAACACCGGGGAGCTGTTTTTT.

This clone is a singleton in its sample. This chain's CDR3 is CASSRLSSRGSYNEQFF. The CDR3 nucleotides read TGTGCCAGCAGCCGCCTTAGTTCCCGGGGCTCCTACAATGAGCAGTTCTTC. The J gene is TRBJ2-1, the V gene TRBV5-6; weak D call: TRBD2 (5 bases). CDR1 and CDR2 from the germline V gene are SGHDT and YYEEEE. Trimming shortened V by 4 bases and J by 0 bases, and 17 bases separated the two germline ends. CDR3 length: 17 residues.

This clone is a singleton in its sample. V gene TRBV29-1 combines with J gene TRBJ2-7; D gene ambiguous. CDR1 and CDR2 from the germline V gene are SQVTM and ANQGSEA. Trimming shortened V by 0 bases and J by 4 bases, and 13 bases separated the two germline ends. This CDR3 has 14 amino acids. Written as DNA, the CDR3 is TGCAGCGTTGAAGATCTAAACAGCCCTTACGAGCAGTACTTC. This gives the protein CSVEDLNSPYEQYF.

The V gene is TRBV5-1, the J gene TRBJ1-6; 7 bases are a match to TRBD1. This CDR3 is built from 15 residues. The trim removed 0 bases at V and 14 bases at J, leaving 11 bases unmatched. CDR1 and CDR2 from the germline V gene are SGHRS and YFSETQ. CDR3 bases: TGCGCCAGCAGCTTGGGAGGGACAGACATCTACACCCTCCACTTT. The encoded protein is CASSLGGTDIYTLHF.

V is TRBV6-5 and J is TRBJ1-1; no clear D. Germline loops: CDR1 MNHEY, CDR2 SVGAGI. The ends were cut back, 0 bases at V and 1 base at J, with 6 bases in the middle. The CDR3 has 14 amino acids. The CDR3 protein is CASSYSSSNTEAFF. The CDR3 nucleotides are TGTGCCAGCAGTTACTCCAGTTCGAACACTGAAGCTTTCTTT.

The chain combines TRBV7-6 with TRBJ2-7; tentatively, D is TRBD1 (5 bases). V was shortened by 6 bases and J by 3 bases, with 15 bases between the two germline ends. Germline loops: CDR1 SGHVS, CDR2 FNYEAQ. The CDR3 extends over 14 amino acids. The CDR3 loop reads CASSPWGGNYEQYF. The CDR3 DNA is TGTGCCAGCAGTCCATGGGGCGGCAACTACGAGCAGTACTTC.

The CDR3 protein is CASSVGSGAAQYF. CDR3 DNA: TGTGCCAGCAGCGTAGGAAGTGGGGCGGCGCAGTATTTT. The chain uses TRBV9 and TRBJ2-3, with D tentatively TRBD1 (5 bases). Germline V gene lookup returns CDR1 SGDLS and CDR2 YYNGEE. The V end lost 0 bases, the J end lost 10 bases, and 12 bases lay between the germline ends. This CDR3 is 13 amino acids long.

The chain carries TRBV11-2 and TRBJ2-3, with 9 bases fitting TRBD2. Trimming took 5 bases from V and 3 from J; bases not matched to a gene: 12. The CDR3 covers 17 residues. Germline CDR1 SGHAT, CDR2 FQNNGV. The DNA of the CDR3 is TGTGCCAGCAGCCCGCGAGGGGAGCGGGGGGCGACAGATACGCAGTATTTT. It is translated as CASSPRGERGATDTQYF.

The rearrangement links TRBV10-1 to TRBJ2-7; a possible D gene is TRBD1 (7 bases). This CDR3 comprises 15 residues. Trimming stripped 4 bases from V and 5 bases from J, with 18 bases between. CDR1 is WNHNN and CDR2 is SYGVQD in the germline V gene (reference sequence). CDR3 protein: CASSGTNRGGHEQYF. The CDR3 coding sequence is TGCGCCAGCAGTGGGACTAACAGGGGCGGACACGAGCAGTACTTC.

A remark on this clone: A read error may account for a junction end that differs from germline. This chain connects TRBV7-7 to TRBJ2-1, with D perhaps matching TRBD1 (6 bases). CDR1 SSHAT and CDR2 FNYEAQ come from the germline V gene (reference sequence). CDR3 length: 14 residues. In nucleotides, the CDR3 is TGTGCTAGCAGCTCACCGGGACACCCAGATGAGCAGTTCTTC. This encodes CASSSPGHPDEQFF.

As to this clone: Likely a read error: the CDR3 ends without its conserved phenylalanine or tryptophan. The V call is TRBV10-2, the J call TRBJ1-2; 9 positions match TRBD1. The germline V gene has CDR1 WSHSY and CDR2 SAAADI. V gave up 5 bases and J gave up 8 bases; unmatched junction bases: 12. The CDR3 extends over 15 amino acids. DNA for the CDR3: TGCGCCAGCAGTATAGCGGGACAGGGTCTAAGCGGCTACACCCTC. Translating it yields CASSIAGQGLSGYTL.

The V call is TRBV10-3, the J call TRBJ1-2; no clear D gene. The germline gives CDR1 ENHRY, CDR2 SYGVKD. The CDR3 spans 13 residues. V was shortened by 5 bases and J by 6 bases, with 13 bases between the two germline ends. The CDR3 bases are TGTGCCATCAGTTACACTAGTCTGGATGGCTACACCTTC. This gives the protein CAISYTSLDGYTF.